The 16 T cell receptor beta chains below come from one sample, sequenced in a study of CD8 T cells in Susac syndrome. The RNA, about 0.5 to 1 ug, was put through reverse transcription using random hexamers. In TCRdb, the immunoSEQ multiplex PCR reads were re-called with MiXCR into one record per CDR3 protein. The sample has 250,000 to 300,000 distinct CDR3 sequences, about 85% seen once. The sample taken for sequencing was CD8+ T cells from PBMCs. These receptor sequences come from a human donor with multiple sclerosis.

The rearrangement links TRBV5-6 to TRBJ2-3; D uncertain. The V end lost 4 bases, the J end lost 1 base, and 13 bases lay between the germline ends. CDR1 is SGHDT, CDR2 YYEEEE, per germline. This CDR3 is built from 15 residues. CDR3 nucleotide sequence: TGTGCCAGCAGCCTCCATTACTCTGGCACAGATACGCAGTATTTT. Its protein is CASSLHYSGTDTQYF.

This chain links TRBV18 with TRBJ1-4; no clear D. The germline V and J ends were trimmed by 2 bases and 7 bases, with 17 bases remaining between them. The CDR3 has 16 amino acids. Germline CDR1 reads KGHSH; CDR2 reads LQKENI. CDR3 loop: CASSPKEEMVGEKLFF. CDR3 bases: TGTGCCAGCTCACCAAAGGAGGAAATGGTCGGTGAAAAACTGTTTTTT.

CDR3 nucleotide sequence: TGTGCCAGCAGTTACCCCAAGGATGAGCAGTTCTTC. Its translation is CASSYPKDEQFF. The chain carries TRBV6-6 and TRBJ2-1, with D unresolved. This CDR3 spans 12 amino acids. CDR1 and CDR2 from the germline V gene are MNHNY and SVGAGI (reference sequence). V was cut by 2 bases and J by 8 bases, with 7 bases left in between.

This clonotype occurred a few times. For the CDR3, the DNA is TGTGCCAGCAGCTCACCGGGACAGGGGGTTAATGAGCAGTTCTTC. Residues: CASSSPGQGVNEQFF. This rearrangement joins TRBV5-4 to TRBJ2-1; 11 bases fit TRBD1. The CDR3 totals 15 residues. V lost 3 bases and J lost 7; bases outside the gene matches: 6. Germline V gene sequence: CDR1 SGHNT, CDR2 YYREEE (reference sequence).

The chain joins TRBV9 to TRBJ1-5; weak D call: TRBD1 (5 bases). The germline V gene has CDR1 SGDLS and CDR2 YYNGEE. The ends were cut back, 0 bases at V and 5 bases at J, with 6 bases in the middle. The length of the CDR3 is 13 residues. The CDR3 region has the DNA TGTGCCAGCAGCGTAGGGGACGATCAGCCCCAGCATTTT. This encodes CASSVGDDQPQHF.

The gene calls are TRBV29-1 and TRBJ2-4, with 7 bases identical to TRBD2. Germline V CDR1 and CDR2: SQVTM, ANQGSEA. The ends lost 3 bases at V and 6 bases at J; junction bases unmatched: 14. This CDR3 is built from 16 residues. The CDR3 bases are TGCAGCGTTGAGAAGTGGGAGGGCCCGTCAGTAAACATTCAGTACTTC. This encodes CSVEKWEGPSVNIQYF.

The chain links TRBV6-5 to TRBJ2-3, with TRBD2 identical over 7 bases. CDR3 length equals 16 residues. Germline CDR1 is MNHEY and CDR2 is SVGAGI. The ends lost 0 bases at V and 1 base at J; junction bases unmatched: 4. CDR3 coding DNA: TGTGCCAGCAGTTACTCGCCTAGCGGAGGCACAGATACGCAGTATTTT. Its protein product is CASSYSPSGGTDTQYF.

The chain recombines TRBV20-1 with TRBJ2-1, with D possibly TRBD2 on 5 matching bases. The germline CDR1 and CDR2 sequences are DFQATT and SNEGSKA (reference sequence). V shed 6 bases and J shed 4 bases, with 19 bases lying between them. CDR3 length: 15 amino acids. CDR3 sequence reads: CSAVEVDFGYNEQFF. The CDR3, as DNA: TGCAGTGCGGTGGAGGTAGATTTTGGGTACAATGAGCAGTTCTTC.

The chain couples TRBV29-1 to TRBJ2-4, with D unclear. The CDR3 is made up of 12 amino acids. Per the germline V gene, CDR1 is SQVTM and CDR2 is ANQGSEA. Trimming pared 2 bases from V and 0 bases from J, leaving 2 bases between. In DNA, the CDR3 is TGCAGCGTTGAACTAGCCAAAAACATTCAGTACTTC. Translating gives CSVELAKNIQYF.

In its sample, this clonotype was seen once. This rearrangement joins TRBV27 to TRBJ1-5; D not resolved. Germline V gene data show CDR1 as MNHEY and CDR2 as SMNVEV (reference sequence). Trimming stripped 4 bases from V and 4 bases from J, with 5 bases between. This CDR3 comprises 12 residues. The chain's CDR3 is CASSYPNQPQHF. CDR3 coding DNA: TGTGCCAGCAGTTACCCGAATCAGCCCCAGCATTTT.

The V call is TRBV6-1, the J call TRBJ1-5; D is unresolved. The germline V gene has CDR1 MNHNS and CDR2 SASEGT. The CDR3 runs 15 residues. V lost 6 bases to trimming and J lost 7 bases, with 19 bases between them. DNA for the CDR3: TGTGCCAGCAGCGAGATGCCAGGTGACCGCCAGCCCCAGCATTTT. Translating gives CASSEMPGDRQPQHF.

J is TRBJ2-3 and V is TRBV20-1; 10 nucleotides align to TRBD2. In germline, CDR1 is DFQATT, CDR2 SNEGSKA (reference sequence). V was clipped by 0 bases and J by 7 bases; unmatched bases: 16. This CDR3 is 18 amino acids long. CDR3 residues: CSARDAKGSSGRLHTQYF. The CDR3 bases are TGCAGTGCTAGAGATGCCAAAGGGAGTAGCGGGAGGTTGCATACGCAGTATTTT.

V usage is TRBV29-1 and J usage is TRBJ2-1, with 7 positions matching TRBD2. After removal of 4 bases from V and 0 bases from J, the junction contained 0 bases not matched to a gene. CDR1 and CDR2 (germline): SQVTM, ANQGSEA. The CDR3 consists of 13 residues. In DNA form, the CDR3 reads TGCAGCGTTGCGGGGGGCTCCTACAATGAGCAGTTCTTC. This codes for CSVAGGSYNEQFF.

The chain carries TRBV7-6 and TRBJ2-3, with TRBD2 matching over 7 bases. The V gene end was trimmed by 1 base and the J gene end by 1 base; junction bases not matched to a gene: 2. CDR3 length: 15 residues. Germline values: CDR1 SGHVS, CDR2 FNYEAQ. CDR3 coding DNA: TGTGCCAGCAGCTTAGTTCGGGGGGGCACAGATACGCAGTATTTT. It yields the protein CASSLVRGGTDTQYF.

The chain carries TRBV27 and TRBJ2-7; 10 nucleotides match TRBD1. The V segment lost 8 bases and the J segment 3 bases; nucleotides outside the gene matches: 10. Germline CDR1 is MNHEY and CDR2 is SMNVEV (reference sequence). The CDR3 consists of 15 residues. The CDR3 sequence is CASGSRDRGLYEQYF. The CDR3 nucleotides are TGTGCCAGCGGGTCCCGGGACAGGGGACTCTACGAGCAGTACTTC.

V is TRBV27 and J is TRBJ2-7; perhaps D is TRBD1 or TRBD2 (5 bases each). Trimming shortened V by 5 bases and J by 3 bases, and 14 bases separated the two germline ends. CDR3 size: 14 residues. CDR1 is MNHEY, CDR2 SMNVEV, per germline (reference sequence). CDR3 in DNA: TGTGCCAGCAGTAACCGGGACCTACGCTACGAGCAGTACTTC. The encoded protein is CASSNRDLRYEQYF.